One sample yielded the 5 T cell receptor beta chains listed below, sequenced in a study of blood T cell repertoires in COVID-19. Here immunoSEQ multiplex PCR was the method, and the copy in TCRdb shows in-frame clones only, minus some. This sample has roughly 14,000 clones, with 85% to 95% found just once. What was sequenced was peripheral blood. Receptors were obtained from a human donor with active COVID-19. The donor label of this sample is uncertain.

This chain's CDR3 is CASTPTSGNTGELFF. For the CDR3, the DNA is TGCGCCAGCACCCCGACTAGCGGGAACACCGGGGAGCTGTTTTTT. The V call is TRBV5-1, the J call TRBJ2-2, with 9 bases matching TRBD2. Germline CDR1 and CDR2: SGHRS and YFSETQ. The junction had 4 bases not matched to a gene; V was cut back by 6 bases and J by 1 base. The CDR3 totals 15 residues.

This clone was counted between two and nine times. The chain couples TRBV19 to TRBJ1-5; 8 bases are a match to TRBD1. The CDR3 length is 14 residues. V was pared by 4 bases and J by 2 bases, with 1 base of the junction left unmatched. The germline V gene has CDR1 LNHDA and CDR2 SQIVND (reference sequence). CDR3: CASSTTGGNQPQHF. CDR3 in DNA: TGTGCCAGTAGTACGACAGGGGGCAATCAGCCCCAGCATTTT. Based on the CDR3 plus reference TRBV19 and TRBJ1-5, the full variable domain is DGGITQSPKYLFRKEGQNVTLSCEQNLNHDAMYWYRQDPGQGLRLIYYSQIVNDFQKGDIAEGYSVSREKKESFPLTVTSAQKNPTAFYLCASSTTGGNQPQHFGDGTRLSIL.

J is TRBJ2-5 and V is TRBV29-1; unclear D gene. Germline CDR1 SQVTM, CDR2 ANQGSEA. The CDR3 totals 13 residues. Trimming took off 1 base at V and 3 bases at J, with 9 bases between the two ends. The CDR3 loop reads CSVEVARKETQYF. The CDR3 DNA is TGCAGCGTTGAAGTGGCCAGAAAAGAGACCCAGTACTTC.

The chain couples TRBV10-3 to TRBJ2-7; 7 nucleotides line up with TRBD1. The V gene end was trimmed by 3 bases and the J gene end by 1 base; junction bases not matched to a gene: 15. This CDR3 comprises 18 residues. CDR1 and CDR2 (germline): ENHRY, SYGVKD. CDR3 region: CAISERGGQAPVSYEQYF. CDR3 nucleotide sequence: TGTGCCATCAGTGAACGAGGCGGACAGGCCCCGGTTTCCTACGAGCAGTACTTC.

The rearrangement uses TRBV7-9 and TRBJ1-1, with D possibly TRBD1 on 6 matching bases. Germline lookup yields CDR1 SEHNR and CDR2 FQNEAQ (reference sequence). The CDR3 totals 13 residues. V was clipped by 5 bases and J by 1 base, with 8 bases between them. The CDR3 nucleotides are TGTGCCAGCAGCCCACAGGGGAACACTGAAGCTTTCTTT. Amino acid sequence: CASSPQGNTEAFF.